These T cell receptor beta chains were read from a single sample in a study of cytomegalovirus exposure and HLA in healthy donors. This table comes from immunoSEQ multiplex PCR, and its TCRdb copy is limited to in-frame clones, with some not included. The sample has about 52,000 clones; the top ten hold around 10%. Material for sequencing was PBMCs. These receptor sequences come from a woman aged 45 to 65 in good health and CMV-seropositive. Each CDR3 is given with its conserved first and last residue. Fields, in order: D gene, V gene, J gene, CDR3 protein, CDR3 DNA. A D gene is named only where the DNA matches it firmly.

D gene: TRBD2; V gene: TRBV25-1; J gene: TRBJ2-1; CDR3 protein: CASSDPAGAYNEQFF; CDR3 DNA: TGTGCCAGCAGTGACCCAGCGGGAGCCTACAATGAGCAGTTCTTC
D gene: NA; V gene: TRBV30; J gene: TRBJ2-3; CDR3 protein: CAWSVNTDTQYF; CDR3 DNA: TGTGCCTGGAGTGTCAACACAGATACGCAGTATTTT
D gene: NA; V gene: TRBV11-2; J gene: TRBJ1-2; CDR3 protein: CASSLGSSLYGYTF; CDR3 DNA: TGTGCCAGCAGCTTAGGTAGCTCTCTCTATGGCTACACCTTC
D gene: NA; V gene: TRBV19; J gene: TRBJ1-1; CDR3 protein: CASGAENTEAFF; CDR3 DNA: TGTGCCTCTGGGGCCGAGAACACTGAAGCTTTCTTT
D gene: NA; V gene: TRBV7-2; J gene: TRBJ2-5; CDR3 protein: CASSPSPGGSQYF; CDR3 DNA: TGTGCCAGCAGTCCTTCTCCAGGTGGTTCCCAGTACTTC
D gene: NA; V gene: TRBV30; J gene: TRBJ1-6; CDR3 protein: CAWSKGGGSPLHF; CDR3 DNA: TGTGCCTGGAGTAAGGGAGGAGGGTCACCCCTCCACTTT
D gene: NA; V gene: TRBV28; J gene: TRBJ2-3; CDR3 protein: CASSPRAWGRTDTQYF; CDR3 DNA: TGTGCCAGCAGTCCCCGGGCCTGGGGGCGAACAGATACGCAGTATTTT
D gene: TRBD2; V gene: TRBV19; J gene: TRBJ2-2; CDR3 protein: CASSITSGWNTGELFF; CDR3 DNA: TGTGCCAGTAGTATAACTAGCGGGTGGAACACCGGGGAGCTGTTTTTT
D gene: TRBD1; V gene: TRBV4-2; J gene: TRBJ2-7; CDR3 protein: CASSQGDRLNYEQYF; CDR3 DNA: TGTGCCAGCAGCCAAGGGGACAGACTAAACTACGAGCAGTACTTC
D gene: NA; V gene: TRBV28; J gene: TRBJ2-2; CDR3 protein: CASMVAGFGELFF; CDR3 DNA: TGTGCCAGCATGGTAGCTGGGTTCGGGGAGCTGTTTTTT
D gene: NA; V gene: TRBV5-1; J gene: TRBJ2-5; CDR3 protein: CASSLQQEETQYF; CDR3 DNA: TGCGCCAGCAGCTTGCAACAGGAAGAGACCCAGTACTTC
D gene: NA; V gene: TRBV19; J gene: TRBJ1-2; CDR3 protein: CASSSTGWKDYGYTF; CDR3 DNA: TGTGCCAGTAGTAGTACAGGGTGGAAGGACTATGGCTACACCTTC
D gene: NA; V gene: TRBV27; J gene: TRBJ2-7; CDR3 protein: CASSLTGPYEQYF; CDR3 DNA: TGTGCCAGCAGTTTAACAGGGCCCTACGAGCAGTACTTC
D gene: TRBD1; V gene: TRBV2; J gene: TRBJ1-5; CDR3 protein: CASSVQGIGQPQHF; CDR3 DNA: TGTGCCAGCAGCGTACAGGGGATAGGTCAGCCCCAGCATTTT
D gene: NA; V gene: TRBV6-4; J gene: TRBJ2-1; CDR3 protein: CASRPDEQFF; CDR3 DNA: TGTGCCAGCAGGCCGGATGAGCAGTTCTTC
D gene: TRBD2; V gene: TRBV6-6; J gene: TRBJ2-7; CDR3 protein: CASSYAAGGEQYF; CDR3 DNA: TGTGCCAGCAGTTACGCAGCGGGAGGCGAGCAGTACTTC
D gene: TRBD1; V gene: TRBV14; J gene: TRBJ1-1; CDR3 protein: CASSLQGGVTEAFF; CDR3 DNA: TGTGCCAGCAGCCTACAGGGGGGGGTGACTGAAGCTTTCTTT
D gene: NA; V gene: TRBV7-9; J gene: TRBJ2-5; CDR3 protein: CASSVAGDGSETQYF; CDR3 DNA: TGTGCCAGCAGCGTCGCAGGGGATGGTTCGGAGACCCAGTACTTC
D gene: NA; V gene: TRBV29-1; J gene: TRBJ2-2; CDR3 protein: CSVHAANTGELFF; CDR3 DNA: TGCAGCGTCCATGCGGCCAACACCGGGGAGCTGTTTTTT
D gene: NA; V gene: TRBV14; J gene: TRBJ1-1; CDR3 protein: CASSQQGMNTEAFF; CDR3 DNA: TGTGCCAGCAGCCAACAGGGGATGAACACTGAAGCTTTCTTT
D gene: NA; V gene: TRBV5-1; J gene: TRBJ1-2; CDR3 protein: CASSPEGGARGYTF; CDR3 DNA: TGCGCCAGCAGCCCCGAAGGGGGGGCGCGCGGCTACACCTTC
D gene: NA; V gene: TRBV7-9; J gene: TRBJ2-1; CDR3 protein: CASSPPGKDEQFF; CDR3 DNA: TGTGCCAGCAGCCCCCCAGGAAAAGATGAGCAGTTCTTC
D gene: NA; V gene: TRBV18; J gene: TRBJ1-4; CDR3 protein: CASSPRQLNEKLFF; CDR3 DNA: TGTGCCAGCTCACCAAGACAGCTTAATGAAAAACTGTTTTTT
D gene: TRBD2; V gene: TRBV5-1; J gene: TRBJ2-1; CDR3 protein: CASSLMTSGAYNEQFF; CDR3 DNA: TGCGCCAGCAGCTTGATGACTAGCGGGGCCTACAATGAGCAGTTCTTC
D gene: TRBD1; V gene: TRBV7-9; J gene: TRBJ2-1; CDR3 protein: CASSLAGTGVTYNEQFF; CDR3 DNA: TGTGCCAGCAGCTTAGCAGGGACAGGGGTGACCTACAATGAGCAGTTCTTC
D gene: TRBD1; V gene: TRBV6-5; J gene: TRBJ2-7; CDR3 protein: CASSGTGSGTYEQYF; CDR3 DNA: TGTGCCAGCAGTGGGACAGGGAGTGGGACCTACGAGCAGTACTTC
D gene: NA; V gene: TRBV16; J gene: TRBJ2-7; CDR3 protein: CASSQSPSYEQYF; CDR3 DNA: TGTGCCAGCAGCCAATCTCCCAGCTACGAGCAGTACTTC
D gene: NA; V gene: TRBV7-9; J gene: TRBJ2-1; CDR3 protein: CASSERWNEQFF; CDR3 DNA: TGTGCCAGCAGCGAGAGGTGGAATGAGCAGTTCTTC
D gene: NA; V gene: TRBV5-5; J gene: TRBJ1-5; CDR3 protein: CASSLEAPTDQPQHF; CDR3 DNA: TGTGCCAGCAGCTTGGAGGCCCCCACAGACCAGCCCCAGCATTTT
D gene: NA; V gene: TRBV28; J gene: TRBJ2-7; CDR3 protein: CASSFQVYSYEQYF; CDR3 DNA: TGTGCCAGCAGTTTCCAGGTTTACTCCTACGAGCAGTACTTC
D gene: NA; V gene: TRBV28; J gene: TRBJ2-6; CDR3 protein: CASSQGGSAGANVLTF; CDR3 DNA: TGTGCCAGCAGCCAGGGGGGAAGCGCTGGGGCCAACGTCCTGACTTTC
D gene: NA; V gene: TRBV6-5; J gene: TRBJ1-1; CDR3 protein: CASRLGHTEAFF; CDR3 DNA: TGTGCCAGCAGACTCGGACACACCGAAGCTTTCTTT
D gene: TRBD1; V gene: TRBV7-3; J gene: TRBJ1-2; CDR3 protein: CASSHDRGAGGYTF; CDR3 DNA: TGTGCCAGCAGCCACGACAGGGGGGCAGGTGGCTACACCTTC
D gene: TRBD1; V gene: TRBV7-3; J gene: TRBJ1-1; CDR3 protein: CASSLIGQGGLNTEAFF; CDR3 DNA: TGTGCCAGCAGCTTAATAGGACAGGGCGGTTTGAACACTGAAGCTTTCTTT
D gene: TRBD1; V gene: TRBV13; J gene: TRBJ1-2; CDR3 protein: CASSLGQGGYGYTF; CDR3 DNA: TGTGCCAGCAGCTTAGGGCAGGGGGGATATGGCTACACCTTC
D gene: TRBD1; V gene: TRBV4-3; J gene: TRBJ2-5; CDR3 protein: CASSQDRTGRETQYF; CDR3 DNA: TGCGCCAGCAGCCAAGATCGGACAGGCAGGGAGACCCAGTACTTC
D gene: NA; V gene: TRBV7-2; J gene: TRBJ1-4; CDR3 protein: CASRLTPATNEKLFF; CDR3 DNA: TGTGCCAGCAGGTTAACACCTGCAACTAATGAAAAACTGTTTTTT
D gene: TRBD1; V gene: TRBV5-8; J gene: TRBJ2-1; CDR3 protein: CASSSRDRAYNEQFF; CDR3 DNA: TGTGCCAGCAGCTCCCGGGACAGAGCCTACAATGAGCAGTTCTTC
D gene: NA; V gene: TRBV9; J gene: TRBJ1-1; CDR3 protein: CASSPEGLNTEAFF; CDR3 DNA: TGTGCCAGCAGCCCCGAGGGTTTGAACACTGAAGCTTTCTTT